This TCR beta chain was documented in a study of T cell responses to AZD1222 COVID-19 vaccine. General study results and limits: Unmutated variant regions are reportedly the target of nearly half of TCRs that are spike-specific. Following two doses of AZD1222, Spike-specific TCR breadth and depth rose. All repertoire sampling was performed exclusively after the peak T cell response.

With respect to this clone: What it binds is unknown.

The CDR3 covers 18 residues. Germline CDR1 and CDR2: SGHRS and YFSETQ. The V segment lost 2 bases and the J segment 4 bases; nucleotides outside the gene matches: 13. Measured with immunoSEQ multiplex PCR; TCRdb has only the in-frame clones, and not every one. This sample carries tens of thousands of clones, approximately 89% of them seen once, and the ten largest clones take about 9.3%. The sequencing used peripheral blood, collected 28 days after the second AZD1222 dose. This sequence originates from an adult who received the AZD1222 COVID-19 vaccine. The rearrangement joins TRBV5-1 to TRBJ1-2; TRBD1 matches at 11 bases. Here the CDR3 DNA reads TGCGCCAGCAGCTTCATCCTAGGACAGGGGGCCCTAGCCTATGGCTACACCTTC. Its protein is CASSFILGQGALAYGYTF.